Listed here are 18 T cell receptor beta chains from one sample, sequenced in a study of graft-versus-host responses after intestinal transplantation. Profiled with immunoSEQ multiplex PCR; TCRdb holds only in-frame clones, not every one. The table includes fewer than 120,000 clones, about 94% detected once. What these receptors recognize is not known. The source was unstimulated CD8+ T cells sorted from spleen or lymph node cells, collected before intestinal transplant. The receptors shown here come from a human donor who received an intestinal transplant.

The CDR3 bases are TGTGCCAGCAGTACCCTGGGGGACGAGCAGTACTTC. Translating gives CASSTLGDEQYF. The rearrangement links TRBV6-5 to TRBJ2-7; the D call may be TRBD1 or TRBD2 (5 bases each). The V end was cut by 5 bases, the J end by 5 bases, with 10 bases between. Germline V gives CDR1 MNHEY, CDR2 SVGAGI. CDR3 length equals 12 residues.

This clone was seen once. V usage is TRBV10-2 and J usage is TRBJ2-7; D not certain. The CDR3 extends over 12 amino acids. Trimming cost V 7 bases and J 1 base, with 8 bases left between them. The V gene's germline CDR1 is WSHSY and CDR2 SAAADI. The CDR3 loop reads CASKDGSYEQYF. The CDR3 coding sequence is TGCGCCAGCAAGGACGGGTCCTACGAGCAGTACTTC.

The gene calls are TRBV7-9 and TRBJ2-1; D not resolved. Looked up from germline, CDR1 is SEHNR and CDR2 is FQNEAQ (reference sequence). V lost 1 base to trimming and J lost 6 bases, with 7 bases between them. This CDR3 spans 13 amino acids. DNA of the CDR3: TGTGCCAGCAGCTTAGATAGTCCCAATGAGCAGTTCTTC. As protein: CASSLDSPNEQFF.

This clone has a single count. This CDR3 is CASSQEVRNNEQFF. The CDR3 DNA is TGCGCCAGCAGCCAAGAAGTCCGGAACAATGAGCAGTTCTTC. The gene calls are TRBV4-1 and TRBJ2-1, with D unresolved. Germline V gene sequence: CDR1 MGHRA, CDR2 YSYEKL. This CDR3 contains 14 residues. V lost 0 bases, J lost 5 bases, and 8 bases lay in between.

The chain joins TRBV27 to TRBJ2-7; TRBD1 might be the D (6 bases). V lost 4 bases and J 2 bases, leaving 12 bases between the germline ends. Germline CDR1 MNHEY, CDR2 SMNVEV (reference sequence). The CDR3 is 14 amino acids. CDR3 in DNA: TGTGCCAGCAGTTCCCTGACAGGACCCTACGAGCAGTACTTC. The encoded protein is CASSSLTGPYEQYF.

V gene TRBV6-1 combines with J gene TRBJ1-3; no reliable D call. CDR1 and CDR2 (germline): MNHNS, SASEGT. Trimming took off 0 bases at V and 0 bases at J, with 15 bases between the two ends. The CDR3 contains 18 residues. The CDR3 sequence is CASSEAGRLEGSGNTIYF. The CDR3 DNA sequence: TGTGCCAGCAGTGAAGCCGGCCGTCTGGAGGGCTCTGGAAACACCATATATTTT.

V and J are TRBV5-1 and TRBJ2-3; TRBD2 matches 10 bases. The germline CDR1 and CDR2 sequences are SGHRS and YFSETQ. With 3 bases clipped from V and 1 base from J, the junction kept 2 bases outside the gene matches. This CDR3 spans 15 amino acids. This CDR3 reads CASSSGTSGTDTQYF. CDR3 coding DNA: TGCGCCAGCAGCTCCGGGACTAGCGGCACAGATACGCAGTATTTT.

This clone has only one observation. The CDR3 reads CASIAMASGRWGYNEQFF. As DNA, the CDR3 is TGTGCCAGCATCGCAATGGCTAGCGGGAGGTGGGGTTACAATGAGCAGTTCTTC. The genes are TRBV6-4 and TRBJ2-1; 11 bases are a match to TRBD2. From germline, CDR1 is MRHNA and CDR2 SNTAGT. Trimming cost V 7 bases and J 4 bases; bases outside gene matches: 15. This CDR3 is built from 18 residues.

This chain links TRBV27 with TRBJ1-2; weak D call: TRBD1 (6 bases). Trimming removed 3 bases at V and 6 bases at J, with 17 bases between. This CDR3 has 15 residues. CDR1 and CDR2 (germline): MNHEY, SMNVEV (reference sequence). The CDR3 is CASSFSPGGGDGYTF. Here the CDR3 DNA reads TGTGCCAGCAGTTTTTCGCCGGGGGGCGGGGATGGCTACACCTTC.

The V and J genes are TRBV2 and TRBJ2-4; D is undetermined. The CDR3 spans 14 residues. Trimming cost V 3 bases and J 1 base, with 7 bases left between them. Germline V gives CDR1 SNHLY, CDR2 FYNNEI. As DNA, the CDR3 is TGTGCCAGCAGTGATATTAGGGCCAAAAACATTCAGTACTTC. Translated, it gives CASSDIRAKNIQYF.

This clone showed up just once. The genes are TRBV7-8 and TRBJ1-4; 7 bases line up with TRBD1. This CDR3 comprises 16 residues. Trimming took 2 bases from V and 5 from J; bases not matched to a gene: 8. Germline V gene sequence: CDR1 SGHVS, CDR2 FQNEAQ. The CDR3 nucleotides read TGTGCCAGCAGCTTACTCGACAGGGCCGACAATGAAAAACTGTTTTTT. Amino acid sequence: CASSLLDRADNEKLFF.

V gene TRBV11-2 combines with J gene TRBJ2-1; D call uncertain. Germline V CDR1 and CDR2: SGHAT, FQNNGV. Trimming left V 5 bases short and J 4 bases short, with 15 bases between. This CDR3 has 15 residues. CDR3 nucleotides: TGTGCCAGCAGCCTTGGATTCGGAACGTACAATGAGCAGTTCTTC. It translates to CASSLGFGTYNEQFF.

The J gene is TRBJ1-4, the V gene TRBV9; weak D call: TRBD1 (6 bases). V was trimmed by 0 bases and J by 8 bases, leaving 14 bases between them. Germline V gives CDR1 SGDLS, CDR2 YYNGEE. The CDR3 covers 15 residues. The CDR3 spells CASSVAGRGGEKLFF. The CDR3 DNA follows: TGTGCCAGCAGCGTAGCTGGCAGGGGAGGCGAAAAACTGTTTTTT.

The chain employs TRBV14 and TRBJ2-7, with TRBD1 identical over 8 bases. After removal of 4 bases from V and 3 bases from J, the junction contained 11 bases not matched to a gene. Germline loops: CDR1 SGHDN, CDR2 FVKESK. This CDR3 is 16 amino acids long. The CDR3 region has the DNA TGTGCCAGCAGCCCAAAACGGACAGGGTGGGACTACGAGCAGTACTTC. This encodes CASSPKRTGWDYEQYF. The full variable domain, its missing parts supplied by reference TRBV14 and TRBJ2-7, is EAGVTQFPSHSVIEKGQTVTLRCDPISGHDNLYWYRRVMGKEIKFLLHFVKESKQDESGMPNNRFLAERTGGTYSTLKVQPAELEDSGVYFCASSPKRTGWDYEQYFGPGTRLTVT.

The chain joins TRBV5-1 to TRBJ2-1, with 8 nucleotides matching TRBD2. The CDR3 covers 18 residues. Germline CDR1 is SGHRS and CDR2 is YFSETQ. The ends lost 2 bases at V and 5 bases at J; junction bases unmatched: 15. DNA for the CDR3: TGCGCCAGCAGCTTTTGGGTCGGGAGGGCCAGGAAGAACAATGAGCAGTTCTTC. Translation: CASSFWVGRARKNNEQFF.

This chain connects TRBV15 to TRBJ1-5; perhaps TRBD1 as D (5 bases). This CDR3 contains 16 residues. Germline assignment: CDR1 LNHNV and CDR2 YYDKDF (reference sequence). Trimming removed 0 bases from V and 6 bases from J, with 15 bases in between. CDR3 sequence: CATSREGRGAVQPQHF. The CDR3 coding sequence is TGTGCCACCAGCAGAGAGGGACGTGGGGCGGTTCAGCCCCAGCATTTT.

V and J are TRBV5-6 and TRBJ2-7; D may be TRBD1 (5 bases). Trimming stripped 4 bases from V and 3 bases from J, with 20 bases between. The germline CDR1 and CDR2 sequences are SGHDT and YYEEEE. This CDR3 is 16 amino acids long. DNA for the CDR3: TGTGCCAGCAGCGTTGGAAGGGGCCGAAGGATCTACGAGCAGTACTTC. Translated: CASSVGRGRRIYEQYF. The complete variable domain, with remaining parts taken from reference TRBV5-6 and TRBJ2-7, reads DAGVTQSPTHLIKTRGQQVTLRCSPKSGHDTVSWYQQALGQGPQFIFQYYEEEERQRGNFPDRFSGHQFPNYSSELNVNALLLGDSALYLCASSVGRGRRIYEQYFGPGTRLTVT.

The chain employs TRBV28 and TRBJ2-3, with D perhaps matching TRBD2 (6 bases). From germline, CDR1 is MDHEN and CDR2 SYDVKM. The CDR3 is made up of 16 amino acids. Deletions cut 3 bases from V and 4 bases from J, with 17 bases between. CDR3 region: CASSFNGGTGPDTQYF. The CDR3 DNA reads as TGTGCCAGCAGTTTTAATGGCGGGACGGGCCCAGATACGCAGTATTTT. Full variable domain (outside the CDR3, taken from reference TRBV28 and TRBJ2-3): DVKVTQSSRYLVKRTGEKVFLECVQDMDHENMFWYRQDPGLGLRLIYFSYDVKMKEKGDIPEGYSVSREKKERFSLILESASTNQTSMYLCASSFNGGTGPDTQYFGPGTRLTVL.